This T cell receptor beta chain came from a study of T cell responses to AZD1222 COVID-19 vaccine. Whole-study context: Second-dose recipients at about 4 or about 12 weeks were treated as one pooled group. Study-level findings and limits: Vaccine-related CD4 TCRs covered spike, predominating at 160-218 and 743-854.

Deletions cut 1 base from V and 1 base from J, with 5 bases between. The germline gives CDR1 SGHRS, CDR2 YFSETQ. The CDR3 consists of 13 residues. A word on this clone: What it binds is unknown.

The repertoire was sequenced with immunoSEQ multiplex PCR; TCRdb's copy has only in-frame clones and lacks some. The repertoire holds 130,000 or so clones, with over 90% as singletons. The specimen was peripheral blood, collected on day 0 of AZD1222 vaccination. The rearrangement uses TRBV5-1 and TRBJ2-5, with D unresolved. The sequence came from an adult in good health. In DNA form, the CDR3 reads TGCGCCAGCAGCTTGTCAAGCCAAGAGACCCAGTACTTC. Encoded protein: CASSLSSQETQYF.